The 29 T cell receptor beta chains in this list originate from one sample, sequenced in a study of low-dose radiotherapy and immunotherapy resistance in tumors. First-strand cDNA relied on TRAV- and TRBV-specific primers spanning alpha and beta chains. Using a constant-region primer together with a V-primer adapter, TCRs were subjected to 15 to 25 PCR cycles of amplification. A single record per CDR3 protein comes from TCRdb applying MiXCR to the reads. The profile shows about 11,000 distinct CDR3 sequences, approximately 65% of them singletons. These receptors originate from a human donor with advanced metastatic prostate, ovarian, gallbladder or colorectal cancer (not recorded which). This table probably holds off-target reads from a library built for another chain.

V usage is TRBV2 and J usage is TRBJ2-1; D ambiguous. V dropped 8 bases and J dropped 9 bases, with 8 bases sitting between them. This CDR3 contains 10 residues. Germline CDR1 reads SNHLY; CDR2 reads FYNNEI. CDR3 region: CASASGEQFF. DNA of the CDR3: TGTGCCAGCGCCTCGGGTGAGCAGTTCTTC. The whole variable domain, remainder taken from reference TRBV2 and TRBJ2-1, is EPEVTQTPSHQVTQMGQEVILRCVPISNHLYFYWYRQILGQKVEFLVSFYNNEISEKSEIFDDQFSVERPDGSNFTLKIRSTKLEDSAMYFCASASGEQFFGPGTRLTVL.

The gene calls are TRBV7-6 and TRBJ2-5; 7 bases align to TRBD2. V was clipped by 5 bases and J by 5 bases; unmatched bases: 11. Per germline, CDR1 SGHVS and CDR2 FNYEAQ. The CDR3 contains 15 residues. CDR3 sequence (DNA): TGTGCCAGCAGCCCTCCGGTCGGGGGGAGGGAGACCCAGTACTTC. It specifies CASSPPVGGRETQYF. Using reference TRBV7-6 and TRBJ2-5 for the parts outside the CDR3, the full variable domain is GAGVSQSPRYKVTKRGQDVALRCDPISGHVSLYWYRQALGQGPEFLTYFNYEAQQDKSGLPNDRFSAERPEGSISTLTIQRTEQRDSAMYRCASSPPVGGRETQYFGPGTRLLVL.

This clonotype came up once. This chain connects TRBV4-3 to TRBJ2-6, with D tentatively TRBD1 or TRBD2 (5 bases each). CDR3 length: 17 residues. Trimming cost V 1 base and J 2 bases, with 12 bases left between them. Germline assignment: CDR1 LGHNA and CDR2 YSLEER. In nucleotides, the CDR3 is TGCGCCAGCAGCCAAGTCATTGGGGACGCTGGGGCCAACGTCCTGACTTTC. Protein: CASSQVIGDAGANVLTF.

V is TRBV5-6 and J is TRBJ2-5; D possibly corresponds to TRBD1 (6 bases). The CDR3 spans 14 residues. CDR1 is SGHDT and CDR2 is YYEEEE in the germline V gene. V gave up 0 bases and J gave up 2 bases, with 8 bases separating them. CDR3 protein: CASSLVQGQETQYF. DNA for the CDR3: TGTGCCAGCAGCTTGGTCCAGGGGCAAGAGACCCAGTACTTC.

The count of this clonotype is one. This chain links TRBV11-2 with TRBJ2-5; unclear D gene. Germline V gene lookup returns CDR1 SGHAT and CDR2 FQNNGV. V was pared by 4 bases and J by 2 bases, with 5 bases between. The CDR3 contains 12 residues. In DNA, the CDR3 is TGTGCCAGCAGCTCGAGTCAAGAGACCCAGTACTTC. As protein: CASSSSQETQYF.

This clonotype is judged large. The rearrangement joins TRBV6-5 to TRBJ1-1; D is perhaps TRBD1 (5 bases). The CDR3 spans 15 residues. Germline CDR1 MNHEY, CDR2 SVGAGI. Trimming removed 2 bases from V and 0 bases from J, with 10 bases in between. The CDR3, as DNA: TGTGCCAGCAGTTACGACAGAGCCATGAACACTGAAGCTTTCTTT. Encoded protein: CASSYDRAMNTEAFF.

This chain uses TRBV21-1 with TRBJ2-7; the table gives TRBD1 as D, unverified against the DNA. TRBV21-1 has pseudogene status. The CDR3 sequence is 14 residues long. The CDR3 spells CASSHGTGSYEQYF. The CDR3 DNA follows: TGTGCCAGCAGCCATGGGACGGGCTCCTACGAGCAGTACTTC.

V usage is TRBV7-3 and J usage is TRBJ2-7; TRBD2 matches 10 bases. V dropped 8 bases and J dropped 2; count of bases not matched to a gene: 6. This CDR3 spans 14 amino acids. Germline-derived CDR1 and CDR2 are SGHTA and FQGTGA. CDR3 residues: CASGQREGAYEQYF. For the CDR3, the DNA is TGTGCCAGCGGCCAGCGGGAGGGGGCCTACGAGCAGTACTTC. The full variable domain, completed using reference TRBV7-3 and TRBJ2-7, is GAGVSQTPSNKVTEKGKYVELRCDPISGHTALYWYRQSLGQGPEFLIYFQGTGAADDSGLPNDRFFAVRPEGSVSTLKIQRTERGDSAVYLCASGQREGAYEQYFGPGTRLTVT.

CDR3 loop: CASSEASGGAFNEQFF. The DNA for the CDR3 is TGTGCCAGCAGTGAAGCTAGCGGGGGGGCCTTTAATGAGCAGTTCTTC. This rearrangement joins TRBV28 to TRBJ2-1, with 12 bases aligning to TRBD2. This CDR3 comprises 16 residues. Germline CDR1 MDHEN, CDR2 SYDVKM. V dropped 5 bases and J dropped 7; count of bases not matched to a gene: 9.

The chain has TRBV4-2 and TRBJ2-1, with D possibly matching TRBD2 (5 bases). V was pared by 0 bases and J by 5 bases, with 11 bases between. This CDR3 has 15 amino acids. Per the germline V gene, CDR1 is LGHNA and CDR2 is YNFKEQ. The CDR3 DNA reads as TGTGCCAGCAGCCAAGATGAGGGATTGAACAATGAGCAGTTCTTC. Protein sequence: CASSQDEGLNNEQFF.

The chain recombines TRBV20-1 with TRBJ1-2, with TRBD1 as a possible D gene (6 bases). V lost 3 bases to trimming and J lost 1 base, with 12 bases between them. Germline assignment: CDR1 DFQATT and CDR2 SNEGSKA (reference sequence). The CDR3 runs to 14 residues. CDR3 amino acids: CSASGDTVNYGYTF. The CDR3 DNA sequence: TGCAGTGCTAGTGGGGACACCGTTAACTATGGCTACACCTTC.

This chain links TRBV7-3 with TRBJ2-5, with 9 bases matching TRBD2. Looked up from germline, CDR1 is SGHTA and CDR2 is FQGTGA. The CDR3 is made up of 16 amino acids. V lost 1 base and J lost 3; bases outside the gene matches: 6. CDR3 sequence: CASSLILAGRKETQYF. The CDR3 DNA is TGTGCCAGCAGCTTAATCCTAGCGGGAAGGAAAGAGACCCAGTACTTC. The variable domain in full, with the rest retrieved from reference TRBV7-3 and TRBJ2-5, is GAGVSQTPSNKVTEKGKYVELRCDPISGHTALYWYRQSLGQGPEFLIYFQGTGAADDSGLPNDRFFAVRPEGSVSTLKIQRTERGDSAVYLCASSLILAGRKETQYFGPGTRLLVL.

The rearrangement links TRBV6-8 to TRBJ2-5, with a weak D call TRBD1 (7 bases). V was clipped by 5 bases and J by 0 bases, with 16 bases between them. The CDR3 runs 16 residues. CDR1 is MNHGY and CDR2 is SAAAGT in the germline V gene. The DNA of the CDR3 is TGTGCCAGCAGTCGGGCCAGGGGGGACCACCAAGAGACCCAGTACTTC. This gives the protein CASSRARGDHQETQYF.

This chain links TRBV11-3 with TRBJ2-7; 9 bases agree with TRBD1. Germline-derived CDR1 and CDR2 are SGHNT and YENEEA. This CDR3 region has 15 residues. The V segment lost 2 bases and the J segment 2 bases; nucleotides outside the gene matches: 4. CDR3 loop: CASSLMGQGTYEQYF. CDR3 bases: TGTGCCAGCAGCTTAATGGGACAGGGAACCTACGAGCAGTACTTC.

The chain links TRBV5-6 to TRBJ1-5; 9 bases map to TRBD1. With 2 bases clipped from V and 4 bases from J, the junction kept 7 bases outside the gene matches. CDR1 is SGHDT and CDR2 is YYEEEE in the germline V gene. CDR3 length equals 16 residues. The CDR3 region is CASSFRGTGSNQPQHF. In DNA form, the CDR3 reads TGTGCCAGCAGCTTCCGAGGGACAGGGTCTAATCAGCCCCAGCATTTT.

This clonotype was found a few times. The chain couples TRBV5-4 to TRBJ2-6; D is possibly TRBD2 (5 bases). The germline V gene encodes CDR1 SGHNT and CDR2 YYREEE (reference sequence). V was cut by 4 bases and J by 1 base, with 12 bases left in between. This CDR3 contains 16 residues. This chain's CDR3 is CASSPVPGSGANVLTF. CDR3 coding DNA: TGTGCCAGCAGCCCAGTGCCGGGGTCTGGGGCCAACGTCCTGACTTTC.

The chain employs TRBV9 and TRBJ2-1, with 8 nucleotides matching TRBD2. V lost 6 bases and J lost 4; bases outside the gene matches: 6. This CDR3 region has 14 residues. The germline CDR1 and CDR2 sequences are SGDLS and YYNGEE. The CDR3 DNA is TGTGCCAGCAAACCAGCGGGGGTATACAATGAGCAGTTCTTC. This sequence encodes CASKPAGVYNEQFF.

This chain uses TRBV20-1 with TRBJ2-5, with D possibly TRBD1 on 5 matching bases. Germline CDR1 is DFQATT and CDR2 is SNEGSKA (reference sequence). There are 14 residues in the CDR3. V was clipped by 3 bases and J by 2 bases, with 13 bases between them. The CDR3 DNA follows: TGCAGTGCTAGCACCGCTGGGGCGCAAGAGACCCAGTACTTC. As protein: CSASTAGAQETQYF.

This rearrangement joins TRBV9 to TRBJ2-3, with D possibly TRBD1 on 5 matching bases. V was cut by 4 bases and J by 0 bases, with 12 bases left in between. Germline CDR1 and CDR2: SGDLS and YYNGEE. CDR3 length equals 15 residues. CDR3 amino acids: CASSIRTRSTDTQYF. In nucleotides, the CDR3 is TGTGCCAGCAGCATCCGGACACGGAGCACAGATACGCAGTATTTT.

About this clonotype itself: No DNA is shown, since the ends of the CDR3 on it are uncertain; the CDR3 is the one TCRdb lists. V usage is TRBV7-4 and J usage is TRBJ2-2; the table calls TRBD2, which could not be checked here. The germline CDR1 and CDR2 sequences are SGHVT and SQSDAQ. The CDR3 length equals 16 residues, ends included. CDR3 region: CASSSRRFRTPGSCFF.

The V gene is TRBV10-3, the J gene TRBJ2-7; maybe TRBD1 (5 bases). The ends were cut back, 4 bases at V and 2 bases at J, with 12 bases in the middle. CDR1 is ENHRY, CDR2 SYGVKD, per germline. This CDR3 has 14 amino acids. CDR3 in amino acids: CAISVAARAYEQYF. The CDR3 DNA is TGTGCCATCAGTGTGGCCGCCAGGGCCTACGAGCAGTACTTC.

The V call is TRBV7-9, the J call TRBJ2-7, with 11 bases identical to TRBD2. Germline V gene lookup returns CDR1 SEHNR and CDR2 FQNEAQ (reference sequence). V lost 5 bases and J lost 0; bases outside the gene matches: 6. CDR3 size: 16 residues. The CDR3 coding sequence is TGTGCCAGCAGCGCCCTAACTAGCGGGAGCTCCTACGAGCAGTACTTC. Its translation: CASSALTSGSSYEQYF.

V usage is TRBV28 and J usage is TRBJ2-1, with 11 bases that match TRBD1. The CDR3 is 16 residues long. CDR1 MDHEN and CDR2 SYDVKM come from the germline V gene. The junction had 8 bases not matched to a gene; V was cut back by 6 bases and J by 4 bases. CDR3 amino acids: CASSLRGTGGYNEQFF. CDR3 DNA: TGTGCCAGCAGCCTCAGAGGGACAGGGGGTTACAATGAGCAGTTCTTC.

The J gene is TRBJ2-1, the V gene TRBV11-1; D may correspond to TRBD1 or TRBD2 (6 bases each). V was cut by 5 bases and J by 7 bases, with 15 bases left in between. CDR1 is SGHAT and CDR2 is FQDESV in the germline V gene (reference sequence). The CDR3 runs 14 residues. CDR3 DNA: TGTGCCAGCAGCGCCGGGGGCAATCGGAATGAGCAGTTCTTC. Translation gives CASSAGGNRNEQFF.

This clonotype is deemed medium-sized. The CDR3 sequence: CASSESGLNQPQHF. Written as DNA, the CDR3 is TGCGCCAGCAGTGAGTCGGGATTGAATCAGCCCCAGCATTTT. The chain joins TRBV10-2 to TRBJ1-5; D remains unclear. V was trimmed by 0 bases and J by 4 bases, leaving 7 bases between them. The CDR3 covers 14 residues. Germline loops: CDR1 WSHSY, CDR2 SAAADI.

This rearrangement joins TRBV28 to TRBJ2-1; 13 bases fit TRBD2. Germline V gives CDR1 MDHEN, CDR2 SYDVKM. There are 15 residues in the CDR3. The ends lost 5 bases at V and 7 bases at J; junction bases unmatched: 5. DNA for the CDR3: TGTGCCAGCAGTCCCATGGGACTAGCGGGAAATGAGCAGTTCTTC. Translating it yields CASSPMGLAGNEQFF.

This clonotype showed up just a few times. The chain couples TRBV5-4 to TRBJ2-1; a weak D match, TRBD2 (6 bases). The V gene lost 0 bases and the J gene lost 3 bases, with 10 bases spanning the gap. Germline CDR1 is SGHNT and CDR2 is YYREEE (reference sequence). The CDR3 has 15 amino acids. CDR3 nucleotides: TGTGCCAGCAGCTTGGGGTGGGGGGACTACAATGAGCAGTTCTTC. Protein: CASSLGWGDYNEQFF.

In nucleotides, the CDR3 is TGTGCCAGCAGCTCCGCTTACAGGGTGCTGAACACTGAAGCTTTCTTT. Amino acids: CASSSAYRVLNTEAFF. The chain combines TRBV6-2 or TRBV6-3 with TRBJ1-1, with D maybe TRBD1 (6 bases). Trimming left V 6 bases short and J 0 bases short, with 17 bases between. CDR1 and CDR2 (germline): MNHEY, SVGEGT. The CDR3 covers 16 residues.

The CDR3 spells CASKLLAGSYEQYF. CDR3 in DNA: TGTGCCAGCAAACTCTTGGCAGGGAGCTACGAGCAGTACTTC. This chain joins TRBV6-6 and TRBJ2-7; D may correspond to TRBD1 or TRBD2 (5 bases each). This CDR3 is 14 amino acids long. The V gene lost 7 bases and the J gene lost 3 bases, with 16 bases spanning the gap. Germline assignment: CDR1 MNHNY and CDR2 SVGAGI (reference sequence).